What follows are 18 T cell receptor beta chains derived from one specimen sequenced in a study of blood T cell repertoires in COVID-19. Profiled with immunoSEQ multiplex PCR; TCRdb holds only in-frame clones, not every one. The sample consists of just over 650,000 clones, just under 90% of them appearing once. What was sequenced was peripheral blood. These TCRs come from a woman aged 18-35 years with acute or convalescent COVID-19.

This clone showed up just a few times. This chain joins TRBV9 and TRBJ1-1, with D hard to call. CDR1 SGDLS and CDR2 YYNGEE come from the germline V gene. This CDR3 spans 15 amino acids. The V end lost 0 bases, the J end lost 0 bases, and 9 bases lay between the germline ends. The CDR3 protein is CASSVDVVMNTEAFF. The DNA of the CDR3 is TGTGCCAGCAGCGTAGATGTAGTAATGAACACTGAAGCTTTCTTT.

The gene calls are TRBV7-6 and TRBJ1-1, with a weak D call TRBD1 (5 bases). The CDR3 length is 14 residues. V lost 4 bases and J 3 bases, leaving 12 bases between the germline ends. The germline V gene encodes CDR1 SGHVS and CDR2 FNYEAQ. CDR3 DNA sequence: TGTGCCAGCAGCTCAGGAGGGGTTGACACTGAAGCTTTCTTT. Its protein product is CASSSGGVDTEAFF. Complete variable domain (other parts from reference TRBV7-6 and TRBJ1-1): GAGVSQSPRYKVTKRGQDVALRCDPISGHVSLYWYRQALGQGPEFLTYFNYEAQQDKSGLPNDRFSAERPEGSISTLTIQRTEQRDSAMYRCASSSGGVDTEAFFGQGTRLTVV.

The gene calls are TRBV5-4 and TRBJ1-2, with TRBD1 matching 9 bases. V was clipped by 4 bases and J by 7 bases; unmatched bases: 14. The CDR3 totals 16 residues. The germline V gene has CDR1 SGHNT and CDR2 YYREEE (reference sequence). CDR3 region: CASSPTGTGSKVGYTF. The CDR3 DNA reads TGTGCCAGCAGCCCCACCGGGACAGGGTCGAAAGTTGGCTACACCTTC.

This clone has just one count. This chain links TRBV12-3 or TRBV12-4 with TRBJ1-5; no reliable D call. Trimming removed 4 bases from V and 2 bases from J, with 6 bases in between. The CDR3 is made up of 13 amino acids. The CDR3 reads CASSYGRNQPQHF. For the CDR3, the DNA is TGTGCCAGCAGTTATGGCCGCAATCAGCCCCAGCATTTT.

This clone has just a few counts. The gene calls are TRBV4-1 and TRBJ1-5; TRBD1 agrees at 7 bases. CDR3 length: 15 amino acids. Unmatched junction bases numbered 3, after V lost 0 bases and J lost 4 bases. Germline values: CDR1 MGHRA, CDR2 YSYEKL. CDR3 loop: CASSQDARGNQPQHF. The CDR3 DNA follows: TGCGCCAGCAGCCAAGACGCCAGGGGGAATCAGCCCCAGCATTTT.

The V and J genes are TRBV4-3 and TRBJ1-5; TRBD1 matches at 7 bases. CDR3 size: 21 residues. V was pared by 0 bases and J by 0 bases, with 17 bases of the junction left unmatched. The germline V gene encodes CDR1 LGHNA and CDR2 YSLEER. CDR3 nucleotide sequence: TGCGCCAGCAGCCAAGATTTTACGACAGGGAAAAGACTGGATAGCAATCAGCCCCAGCATTTT. Protein: CASSQDFTTGKRLDSNQPQHF.

The chain joins TRBV19 to TRBJ1-1, with D tentatively TRBD1 (5 bases). Germline V gene sequence: CDR1 LNHDA, CDR2 SQIVND (reference sequence). This CDR3 spans 10 amino acids. The V end lost 5 bases, the J end lost 11 bases, and 9 bases lay between the germline ends. CDR3 protein: CASSGALAFF. The CDR3 bases are TGTGCCAGTAGTGGGGCTCTGGCTTTCTTT.

This clone occurred once. This rearrangement joins TRBV9 to TRBJ1-2, with 9 bases aligning to TRBD1. CDR3 length equals 16 residues. Germline CDR1 and CDR2: SGDLS and YYNGEE. J lost 4 bases, V lost 3 bases, and 10 bases had no gene match. The CDR3 nucleotides are TGTGCCAGCAGCGCCAGCCAACAGGGGGCGGGCTATGGCTACACCTTC. Translating it yields CASSASQQGAGYGYTF.

The chain recombines TRBV5-6 with TRBJ1-6; D uncertain. In germline, CDR1 is SGHDT, CDR2 YYEEEE. The CDR3 runs 13 residues. V shed 1 base and J shed 7 bases, with 6 bases lying between them. The CDR3 region is CASSLSPNSPLHF. In DNA form, the CDR3 reads TGTGCCAGCAGCTTGAGCCCCAATTCACCCCTCCACTTT.

The genes are TRBV4-1 and TRBJ2-7; 8 nucleotides agree with TRBD1. Germline CDR1 reads MGHRA; CDR2 reads YSYEKL. This CDR3 is built from 17 residues. J was trimmed by 2 bases and V by 4 bases; bases with no gene match: 13. The CDR3 DNA sequence: TGCGCCAGCAGCCTCGGGCGCGCCGGGACAGGCCCCTACGAGCAGTACTTC. It yields the protein CASSLGRAGTGPYEQYF.

The J gene is TRBJ1-1, the V gene TRBV7-8; D perhaps matches TRBD1 (6 bases). V dropped 0 bases and J dropped 11 bases, with 10 bases sitting between them. The CDR3 consists of 12 residues. Germline assignment: CDR1 SGHVS and CDR2 FQNEAQ. CDR3 DNA sequence: TGTGCCAGCAGCTTAGCGGGACATCACGCTTTCTTT. Residues: CASSLAGHHAFF. The entire variable domain, with the rest obtained from reference TRBV7-8 and TRBJ1-1, is as follows: GAGVSQSPRYKVAKRGQDVALRCDPISGHVSLFWYQQALGQGPEFLTYFQNEAQLDKSGLPSDRFFAERPEGSVSTLKIQRTQQEDSAVYLCASSLAGHHAFFGQGTRLTVV.

V gene TRBV14 combines with J gene TRBJ1-3; the match to TRBD1 covers 8 bases. With V trimmed by 1 base and J by 6 bases, 5 bases remained unmatched. The CDR3 has 15 amino acids. Germline assignment: CDR1 SGHDN and CDR2 FVKESK. The chain's CDR3 is CASSQVRTGINTIYF. The CDR3 DNA reads TGTGCCAGCAGCCAAGTCAGGACAGGGATAAACACCATATATTTT.

The chain uses TRBV27 and TRBJ2-7; D gene ambiguous. V lost 3 bases, J lost 0 bases, and 9 bases lay in between. In germline, CDR1 is MNHEY, CDR2 SMNVEV (reference sequence). This CDR3 spans 14 amino acids. The CDR3 loop is CASSLRFSSYEQYF. The CDR3 DNA reads TGTGCCAGCAGTTTGCGGTTCAGCTCCTACGAGCAGTACTTC.

The chain carries TRBV6-2 or TRBV6-3 and TRBJ1-1, with 9 nucleotides matching TRBD1. The germline gives CDR1 MNHEY, CDR2 SVGEGT. The CDR3 spans 14 residues. V lost 6 bases, J lost 6 bases, and 8 bases stayed unmatched. CDR3 in DNA: TGTGCCAGCAGCGATTTCACAGGGGGCGCTGAAGCTTTCTTT. Its translation: CASSDFTGGAEAFF.

DNA for the CDR3: TGTGCCAGCAGCCAACTTATTACTAGCGGGGGGAAGAATACGCAGTATTTT. This encodes CASSQLITSGGKNTQYF. This sequence joins TRBV4-2 and TRBJ2-3; 12 nucleotides match TRBD2. The junction had 10 bases not matched to a gene; V was cut back by 2 bases and J by 7 bases. CDR1 LGHNA and CDR2 YNFKEQ come from the germline V gene. The CDR3 sequence is 17 residues long.

This clone appeared a single time. V and J are TRBV5-5 and TRBJ2-2; possibly TRBD1 for D (6 bases). This CDR3 region has 15 residues. Germline V lookup: CDR1 SGHKS, CDR2 YYEKEE (reference sequence). With 5 bases removed from V and 2 bases from J, the gap between germline ends came to 13 bases. CDR3 loop: CASRRGQTNTGELFF. As DNA, the CDR3 is TGTGCCAGCAGAAGAGGACAGACAAACACCGGGGAGCTGTTTTTT.

The chain employs TRBV18 and TRBJ1-2; D remains unclear. The CDR3 is 15 residues long. The ends were cut back, 6 bases at V and 7 bases at J, with 21 bases in the middle. Germline-derived CDR1 and CDR2 are KGHSH and LQKENI. The DNA of the CDR3 is TGTGCCAGCTCCCAGGAGGACGAACCCTATGGTGGCTACACCTTC. This encodes CASSQEDEPYGGYTF.

The CDR3 DNA sequence: TGTGCCAGCATGGGACAGCCGTACGAGCAGTACTTC. Translated, it gives CASMGQPYEQYF. This chain connects TRBV2 to TRBJ2-7; 7 positions match TRBD1. CDR1 SNHLY and CDR2 FYNNEI come from the germline V gene. This CDR3 region has 12 residues. V was pared by 7 bases and J by 4 bases, with 4 bases of the junction left unmatched. The variable domain in full, with the rest retrieved from reference TRBV2 and TRBJ2-7, is EPEVTQTPSHQVTQMGQEVILRCVPISNHLYFYWYRQILGQKVEFLVSFYNNEISEKSEIFDDQFSVERPDGSNFTLKIRSTKLEDSAMYFCASMGQPYEQYFGPGTRLTVT.